This TCR beta chain was found in a study of blood T cell repertoires in COVID-19. At the level of the study: The cDNA or gDNA used as material had been derived from T cells, B-cell-depleted T cells, or PBMCs.

The sample holds a few counts of this clone. In the original analysis: Reference gene primers were amplified, and this amplification served to estimate nucleated cell counts. Clones were read by immunoSEQ multiplex PCR, and TCRdb kept only the in-frame ones, dropping some. Clone size and the V and J calls come from that table; the DNA yielded D and trimming. This sample carries a few hundred thousand clones, around 86% of them seen once, and the ten largest clones take approximately 5.2%. The Seattle patients joined while their infection was active and were tracked longitudinally afterward. This CDR3 is built from 15 residues. Trimming took 2 bases from V and 6 from J; bases not matched to a gene: 7. Germline V CDR1 and CDR2: SGHRS, YFSETQ.

The specimen sequenced was peripheral blood. The rearrangement uses TRBV5-1 and TRBJ1-5, with 8 bases that match TRBD1. The clonotype was recovered from a woman between 65 and 79 years old with COVID-19, enrolled during active disease. CDR3 residues: CASSLGQGGVQPQHF. In DNA form, the CDR3 reads TGCGCCAGCAGCTTAGGACAGGGAGGGGTTCAGCCCCAGCATTTT.